The rows below give T cell receptor beta chains drawn from one sample of a study of human T cells and chemical hapten exposure. TCRdb re-derived calls from the RACE reads in MiXCR, one entry per CDR3 protein. The table lists 280,000 or so distinct CDR3 sequences, roughly 7.4% of them singletons. Sequencing used whole blood, obtained in connection with sensitization to the hapten diphenylcyclopropenone (DPC). The source is a man between 18 and 29 years old with alopecia areata. Some clones in this sample may be carry-over from other donors' samples. The CDR3 runs from the conserved cysteine through the conserved F or W. Fields, in order: V gene, clone size, J gene, CDR3 protein. Size tells how often a clone was seen (once, few, many) or the class of an expanded clone, and some rows leave it out.

V gene: TRBV6-5
clone size: few
J gene: TRBJ1-4
CDR3 protein: CASSSTSLGGNEKLFF

V gene: TRBV6-5
clone size: few
J gene: TRBJ1-2
CDR3 protein: CASSYRGVGYTF

V gene: TRBV29-1
clone size: many
J gene: TRBJ2-1
CDR3 protein: CSTLTGGINNEQFF

V gene: TRBV6-2/TRBV6-3
clone size: few
J gene: TRBJ1-5
CDR3 protein: CASSSSLGTLMDNQPQHF

V gene: TRBV7-9
clone size: -
J gene: TRBJ2-3
CDR3 protein: CASSPPRGTDTQYF

V gene: TRBV4-3
clone size: -
J gene: TRBJ2-1
CDR3 protein: CASSQGLDYNEQFF

V gene: TRBV6-2/TRBV6-3
clone size: many
J gene: TRBJ2-6
CDR3 protein: CASKDRALSFSGANVLTF

V gene: TRBV11-2
clone size: few
J gene: TRBJ2-5
CDR3 protein: CASSSVRLETQYF

V gene: TRBV6-5
clone size: many
J gene: TRBJ2-1
CDR3 protein: CASSRLAGTGNEQFF

V gene: TRBV12-3/TRBV12-4
clone size: few
J gene: TRBJ2-5
CDR3 protein: CASSLARSGKGTMKTQYF

V gene: TRBV6-2/TRBV6-3
clone size: few
J gene: TRBJ2-6
CDR3 protein: CASKISSEGANVLTF

V gene: TRBV2
clone size: few
J gene: TRBJ2-1
CDR3 protein: CASSPDRGPYNEQFF

V gene: TRBV5-1
clone size: -
J gene: TRBJ2-3
CDR3 protein: CASSSPEVTDTQYF

V gene: TRBV7-3
clone size: few
J gene: TRBJ1-1
CDR3 protein: CASSVVPGSTEAFF

V gene: TRBV20-1
clone size: -
J gene: TRBJ2-7
CDR3 protein: CSAHHSSGGYEQYF

V gene: TRBV5-1
clone size: few
J gene: TRBJ2-2
CDR3 protein: CASSLTRTGIKNTGELFF